This T cell receptor (beta chain) was captured by sequencing in a study of blood T cells in healthy people across ages (dated by TCRdb to about 2015). As for the study more broadly: In model experiments, template switching captured about one uniquely barcoded TCR beta cDNA molecule for every two T cells. The study analyzed two additional independent replicas of 1 million unique cDNA reads from the same blood draw for two donors, one aged 18 to 30 and one aged 80 or older. The donors were divided into four age groups: young (average approximately 15 years), middle-aged (about 41), aged (about 61) and long-lived (more than 75). To avoid experimental bias, donors of different ages were spread randomly across the sequencing lanes. Age-related changes in TCR beta repertoire diversity were measured in the study by deep sequencing normalized with unique cDNA molecular identifiers. Overall study outcomes, separate from this receptor: There was a strong correlation between observed TCR beta diversity and the percentage of naive T cells measured by flow cytometry. Estimates of total diversity from one million sequenced T cells were regarded as lower bounds and underestimates. The long-lived group showed more naive CD4+ T cells, fewer expanded clones and increased TCR diversity than the aged group, suggesting age selection. As age increased, observed TCR beta diversity per million T cells dropped in a roughly linear way, and a significant reduction was already evident by age 40. Since profiling was done on bulk unsorted PBMCs, naive and antigen-experienced compartments could not be conclusively compared. The CMV infection status of donors was not known, potentially confounding age-related changes in expanded clonotypes.

Reading from cysteine to phenylalanine, the CDR3 counts 14 amino acids. The CDR3 DNA has 42 bases and is translated from base 1. CDR1 is given as MGHRA and CDR2 as YSYEKL, both from the germline V gene. V is clipped by 4 bases and J by 10 bases, and the sequence between their germline boundaries is 19 bases long. For this clonotype: Its antigen is unknown. Base qualities are not provided; no much larger clone lies one nucleotide away.

The method behind the library was 5' RACE. Sequencing used an Illumina HiSeq 2500. A second PCR of about 7 to 12 cycles was performed with a sample-barcoded 5' primer and a J-beta primer mix. A unique molecular identifier was introduced onto each TCR beta cDNA molecule by a template-switch 5' adaptor carrying 12 random nucleotides. At least 2.5 million CDR3-containing paired-end reads were obtained from each sample. First-strand cDNA synthesis was performed from all RNA using the Mint cDNA synthesis kit, with priming by a TRBC-specific oligonucleotide. Following uracil-DNA glycosylase treatment, a first 18-cycle PCR with universal primers M1SS and BC2_uni_R was performed on all cDNA. Turning to the authors' computational methods: For normalization, 1 million high-quality reads were randomly selected from each sample, with every read carrying a distinct molecular identifier. Reads sharing molecular identifiers were discarded rather than binned into consensus sequences. MiTCR, run with a Q25 quality threshold and the strictest error-elimination algorithm, handled CDR3 identification, clonotype clustering and error correction. A nonparametric unseen species model with Euler transformation was used to estimate lower-bound total TCR beta diversity. The raw public reads went through TCRdb reprocessing: fastp at Q25, MiXCR clone calling, in-frame beta chains kept. Each record represents a unique CDR3 protein, reported with the most common genes and DNA among its rows. The V and J calls reflect TCRdb's pipeline rather than the authors' work. Present in this sample are about 1.4 million distinct CDR3 sequences, around 59% of which were seen just once. The ten largest clones represent over 5% of the sample.

The donors were 40 or so Caucasian individuals from Russia, aged 6 to 90 years, who were systemically healthy. Approximately 9.3 milliliters of peripheral blood were drawn from each donor into EDTA-treated Vacutainer tubes. Ficoll-Paque density-gradient centrifugation was used to isolate PBMCs, with at least 6 million obtained per sample. Trizol reagent was used to extract total RNA from the PBMCs, yielding at least 5.5 micrograms per sample. For every donor, an aliquot of PBMCs went through flow cytometry to measure the percentages of naive CD45RAhigh/CD27high T cells. The rearrangement combines TRBV4-1 with TRBJ1-1; no D gene call is confident. The sequenced material came from blood. This TCR came from a young man in good health. The CDR3 sequence is CASSRPDDNRGAFF. The DNA is TGCGCCAGCAGCCGCCCGGACGATAATCGTGGAGCTTTCTTT.